These 9 T cell receptor beta chains were sequenced from one sample in a study of T cell repertoires in cytomegalovirus infection. These TCRs are of unknown antigen specificity. In TCRdb, the reads were re-called with MiXCR into one record per CDR3 protein. The profile shows some 700,000 distinct CDR3 sequences, around 35% of them singletons. The source was cultured PBMCs, collected from culture after CMV antigen stimulation. Source of these receptors: a human donor in good health (CMV status not recorded). Some clones in this sample may be carry-over from other donors' samples.

This chain links TRBV7-3 with TRBJ2-7, with TRBD2 matching 9 bases. CDR1 and CDR2 from the germline V gene are SGHTA and FQGTGA. V lost 2 bases to trimming and J lost 4 bases; unmatched junction nucleotides: 6. The CDR3 contains 15 residues. The CDR3 loop is CASSLASGRTYEQYF. CDR3 nucleotides: TGTGCCAGCAGCTTAGCCAGCGGGAGGACATACGAGCAGTACTTC.

This chain connects TRBV2 to TRBJ1-1, with D hard to call. The germline CDR1 and CDR2 sequences are SNHLY and FYNNEI. This CDR3 has 16 amino acids. Trimming shortened V by 1 base and J by 3 bases, and 15 bases separated the two germline ends. The CDR3 region is CASSEGLTSPHTEAFF. The CDR3 DNA is TGTGCCAGCAGTGAAGGGCTTACCAGTCCTCACACTGAAGCTTTCTTT. Using reference TRBV2 and TRBJ1-1 for the parts outside the CDR3, the full variable domain is EPEVTQTPSHQVTQMGQEVILRCVPISNHLYFYWYRQILGQKVEFLVSFYNNEISEKSEIFDDQFSVERPDGSNFTLKIRSTKLEDSAMYFCASSEGLTSPHTEAFFGQGTRLTVV.

The chain employs TRBV6-2 or TRBV6-3 and TRBJ2-3, with D unresolved. This CDR3 contains 15 residues. The V gene's germline CDR1 is MNHEY and CDR2 SVGEGT. Trimming pared 6 bases from V and 4 bases from J, leaving 17 bases between. The CDR3 sequence: CASSPAPGVADTQYF. CDR3 coding DNA: TGTGCCAGCAGCCCCGCCCCTGGCGTCGCAGATACGCAGTATTTT.

The chain couples TRBV2 to TRBJ2-7; D not resolved. V was trimmed by 10 bases and J by 2 bases, leaving 6 bases between them. The CDR3 consists of 10 residues. The germline gives CDR1 SNHLY, CDR2 FYNNEI. CDR3 in amino acids: CAISPYEQYF. The CDR3 DNA follows: TGTGCCATCAGCCCCTACGAGCAGTACTTC.

V usage is TRBV11-1 and J usage is TRBJ2-1, with a tentative D call TRBD1 (7 bases). Trimming left V 6 bases short and J 0 bases short, with 21 bases between. The CDR3 has 18 residues. Germline V lookup: CDR1 SGHAT, CDR2 FQDESV (reference sequence). CDR3 DNA sequence: TGTGCCAGCAGACCCAAGCAGGGGGGCCCGAGCTCCTACAATGAGCAGTTCTTC. Encoded protein: CASRPKQGGPSSYNEQFF.

The chain has TRBV18 and TRBJ1-2; D call uncertain. The CDR3 contains 14 residues. The V end was cut by 2 bases, the J end by 3 bases, with 10 bases between. Germline V CDR1 and CDR2: KGHSH, LQKENI. This CDR3 is CASSPTDEDYGYTF. The CDR3 DNA follows: TGTGCCAGCTCACCAACTGACGAAGACTATGGCTACACCTTC.

The gene calls are TRBV7-6 and TRBJ2-2; 13 bases align to TRBD2. Trimming cost V 5 bases and J 5 bases; bases outside gene matches: 11. Germline assignment: CDR1 SGHVS and CDR2 FNYEAQ. CDR3 size: 18 residues. The CDR3 sequence is CASSHDRTSGSNTGELFF. Written as DNA, the CDR3 is TGTGCCAGCAGCCACGACCGGACTAGCGGGAGCAATACCGGGGAGCTGTTTTTT.

The table lists this clonotype with a few counts. The rearrangement links TRBV14 to TRBJ2-7, with D possibly called TRBD1 or TRBD2 (5 bases each). The CDR3 contains 13 residues. Between the trimmed V and J ends, which lost 0 bases and 7 bases, there was a span of 10 bases. CDR1 is SGHDN and CDR2 is FVKESK in the germline V gene. This CDR3 reads CASSQEIREEQYF. As DNA, the CDR3 is TGTGCCAGCAGCCAAGAGATCAGGGAGGAGCAGTACTTC.

There are a few counts of this clonotype. The V gene is TRBV2, the J gene TRBJ2-5; a possible D gene is TRBD2 (7 bases). The CDR3 is 13 residues long. The V gene lost 7 bases and the J gene lost 5 bases, with 14 bases spanning the gap. Germline V gives CDR1 SNHLY, CDR2 FYNNEI. The CDR3 DNA follows: TGTGCCAGCAAGGGGGGGAGGGGGGAGACCCAGTACTTC. Amino acid sequence: CASKGGRGETQYF.